This T cell receptor beta chain appears in the sequencing data of a study of Ad26.COV2.S vaccination and SARS-CoV-2 variants. Points from the study as a whole: In TCR breadth and depth analyses, total T cell responses may have been underestimated. It was found that vaccine and placebo recipients had similar non-spike TCR breadth. Individuals receiving vaccine had higher spike-specific TCR breadth than placebo recipients did.

In the case of this clone: Its antigen is still unknown.

TCRdb's copy holds only in-frame clones and misses some; the assay was immunoSEQ multiplex PCR. The sample yields a few hundred thousand clones, 90% seen once. The V end lost 6 bases, the J end lost 0 bases, and 15 bases lay between the germline ends. The CDR3 consists of 16 residues. Germline V gene sequence: CDR1 SGHAT, CDR2 FQNNGV. The treatment denotes: about 20 received Ad26.COV2.S at low or high dose, single or two shots; about 5 received placebo; per-sample allocation not given. Day 63 following the first vaccine or placebo injection was when the samples were taken. What was given as vaccine was an Ad26 vector encoding Wuhan-strain SARS-CoV-2 spike.

The sequence derives from a person between 18 and 65 years old who received the Ad26.COV2.S COVID-19 vaccine or a placebo. The sequences come from peripheral blood, collected in a trial of Ad26.COV2.S vaccine versus placebo. This sequence joins TRBV11-2 and TRBJ1-3, with unresolved D. The CDR3 nucleotides are TGTGCCAGCAGGAAACCGGGTAGGAGCTCTGGAAACACCATATATTTT. Its translation: CASRKPGRSSGNTIYF.